These 26 T cell receptor beta chains were all obtained from the same sample, sequenced in a study of shared clonotypes between healthy human individuals. The assay was immunoSEQ multiplex PCR, and TCRdb's table has in-frame clones only and misses some. In the table there are 950,000 to 1,100,000 clones, more than 75% of which are singletons. The specimen was memory CD4+ T cells from PBMCs. Noted subset: CD45RA-negative fraction. These receptor sequences come from a man aged 18 to 35 in good health. Some clones in this sample may be carry-over from other donors' samples.

The CDR3 loop is CASSLAQTGDGYTF. The CDR3, as DNA: TGTGCCAGCAGCTTGGCTCAGACAGGGGACGGCTACACCTTC. The chain combines TRBV5-4 with TRBJ1-2, with 8 positions matching TRBD1. Looked up from germline, CDR1 is SGHNT and CDR2 is YYREEE (reference sequence). The CDR3 contains 14 residues. Unmatched junction bases numbered 6, after V lost 0 bases and J lost 8 bases.

Details on this clone: A read error is possible here, since a much larger clone lies one base away. The J gene is TRBJ2-7, the V gene TRBV4-2; 11 positions match TRBD2. V was clipped by 0 bases and J by 3 bases; unmatched bases: 1. This CDR3 contains 15 residues. Per germline, CDR1 LGHNA and CDR2 YNFKEQ. In DNA form, the CDR3 reads TGTGCCAGCAGCCAAGAAACTAGCGGGAGCTACGAGCAGTACTTC. It codes for CASSQETSGSYEQYF.

The DNA of the CDR3 is TGTGCTAGTGGTTTGGCAAAACTAGCGGGAGTGCCAGATACGCAGTATTTT. Translated: CASGLAKLAGVPDTQYF. The chain recombines TRBV12-5 with TRBJ2-3; TRBD2 aligns across 11 bases. This CDR3 region has 17 residues. From germline, CDR1 is LGHNT and CDR2 FRNRAP. V trimming: 1 base; J trimming: 4 bases; junction bases outside the gene matches: 7.

The J gene is TRBJ2-3, the V gene TRBV4-2, with a weak D call TRBD2 (5 bases). V lost 6 bases and J lost 1, with 11 bases in between. The V gene's germline CDR1 is LGHNA and CDR2 YNFKEQ. The CDR3 is 14 amino acids. CDR3: CASRRGSGTDTQYF. The CDR3 DNA follows: TGTGCCAGCAGAAGAGGTAGCGGCACAGATACGCAGTATTTT.

This chain joins TRBV18 and TRBJ2-5; D gene uncertain. The CDR3 loop spans 14 amino acids. CDR1 KGHSH and CDR2 LQKENI come from the germline V gene. V was shortened by 3 bases and J by 3 bases, with 11 bases between the two germline ends. CDR3 loop: CASSPYSAKETQYF. CDR3 in DNA: TGTGCCAGCTCACCCTACTCCGCTAAAGAGACCCAGTACTTC.

For this clone: Being one base from a much bigger clone, this may be a read error. Within the sample, other DNA sequences also encode this same CDR3. The V and J genes are TRBV28 and TRBJ1-1; D uncertain. Germline CDR1 MDHEN, CDR2 SYDVKM. The CDR3 totals 13 residues. This chain's CDR3 is CASSTTVNTEAFF. The CDR3 coding sequence is TGTGCCAGCAGCACTACGGTGAACACTGAAGCTTTCTTC.

The chain is built from TRBV5-4 and TRBJ2-7, with 9 bases identical to TRBD2. The V segment lost 5 bases and the J segment 3 bases; nucleotides outside the gene matches: 3. CDR3 length: 13 amino acids. Germline-derived CDR1 and CDR2 are SGHNT and YYREEE (reference sequence). CDR3 sequence reads: CASRRTSDYEQYF. The CDR3 region has the DNA TGTGCCAGCAGAAGGACTAGCGACTACGAGCAGTACTTC.

The chain is built from TRBV6-6 and TRBJ2-3; D tentatively reads TRBD1 or TRBD2 (5 bases each). Germline-derived CDR1 and CDR2 are MNHNY and SVGAGI (reference sequence). The CDR3 covers 14 residues. The ends were cut back, 5 bases at V and 0 bases at J, with 9 bases in the middle. As DNA, the CDR3 is TGTGCCAGCAGTACCCGGGACAGCACAGATACGCAGTATTTT. It encodes CASSTRDSTDTQYF.

This clone was seen repeatedly, ten times or more. V and J are TRBV28 and TRBJ1-2; TRBD1 matches 11 bases. V dropped 5 bases and J dropped 8; count of bases not matched to a gene: 10. The V gene's germline CDR1 is MDHEN and CDR2 SYDVKM. The CDR3 is 15 residues long. The CDR3 sequence is CASSTRTGGAKGYTF. DNA for the CDR3: TGTGCCAGCAGTACCCGGACAGGGGGCGCGAAGGGCTACACCTTC.

The chain carries TRBV7-2 and TRBJ2-7, with 7 bases lining up with TRBD2. This CDR3 is 16 amino acids long. Losses at the gene ends were 1 base for V and 1 base for J; bases not matched to a gene: 7. The germline V gene has CDR1 SGHTA and CDR2 FQGNSA. This CDR3 is CASSLEGGRGSYEQYF. CDR3 DNA sequence: TGTGCCAGCAGCTTAGAGGGCGGGAGAGGGTCCTACGAGCAGTACTTC. The full variable domain, its missing parts supplied by reference TRBV7-2 and TRBJ2-7, is GAGVSQSPSNKVTEKGKDVELRCDPISGHTALYWYRQSLGQGLEFLIYFQGNSAPDKSGLPSDRFSAERTGGSVSTLTIQRTQQEDSAVYLCASSLEGGRGSYEQYFGPGTRLTVT.

V gene TRBV2 combines with J gene TRBJ1-1; TRBD1 agrees at 9 bases. CDR1 is SNHLY, CDR2 FYNNEI, per germline. The CDR3 sequence is 14 residues long. J was trimmed by 3 bases and V by 5 bases; bases with no gene match: 4. CDR3 in amino acids: CASSYRQGDTEAFF. CDR3 nucleotide sequence: TGTGCCAGCAGTTACCGACAGGGGGACACTGAAGCTTTCTTT.

The CDR3 DNA sequence: TGCGCCAGCAGCTTGTGGGGACTAGCGGGAGGGGTCAATGAGCAGTTCTTC. Translating it yields CASSLWGLAGGVNEQFF. V usage is TRBV5-1 and J usage is TRBJ2-1, with 16 positions matching TRBD2. There are 17 residues in the CDR3. Germline values: CDR1 SGHRS, CDR2 YFSETQ. The ends lost 1 base at V and 6 bases at J; junction bases unmatched: 4. Looking up the rest from reference TRBV5-1 and TRBJ2-1 gives the full variable domain: KAGVTQTPRYLIKTRGQQVTLSCSPISGHRSVSWYQQTPGQGLQFLFEYFSETQRNKGNFPGRFSGRQFSNSRSEMNVSTLELGDSALYLCASSLWGLAGGVNEQFFGPGTRLTVL.

The chain combines TRBV28 with TRBJ2-5, with TRBD2 matching over 12 bases. The CDR3 is 15 residues long. Germline-derived CDR1 and CDR2 are MDHEN and SYDVKM. V was clipped by 3 bases and J by 11 bases; unmatched bases: 10. CDR3 in amino acids: CASSLRLAGANEQYF. In nucleotides, the CDR3 is TGTGCCAGCAGTTTGAGACTAGCGGGAGCCAATGAGCAGTACTTC.

The chain recombines TRBV27 with TRBJ2-1; 9 bases fit TRBD2. This CDR3 is 15 amino acids long. With 6 bases clipped from V and 7 bases from J, the junction kept 10 bases outside the gene matches. The germline V gene encodes CDR1 MNHEY and CDR2 SMNVEV (reference sequence). CDR3 DNA: TGTGCCAGCAGGCAGACTAGCGGATTAGGTAATGAGCAGTTCTTC. Translated, it gives CASRQTSGLGNEQFF.

J is TRBJ2-5 and V is TRBV9, with a tentative D call TRBD1 (6 bases). This CDR3 comprises 15 residues. V shed 0 bases and J shed 5 bases, with 14 bases lying between them. Germline values: CDR1 SGDLS, CDR2 YYNGEE. This CDR3 reads CASSVGRGQIETQYF. DNA for the CDR3: TGTGCCAGCAGCGTAGGCCGGGGACAAATCGAGACCCAGTACTTC.

This chain connects TRBV9 to TRBJ2-1; a weak D match, TRBD2 (6 bases). Germline CDR1 is SGDLS and CDR2 is YYNGEE. Trimming cost V 4 bases and J 5 bases, with 16 bases left between them. This CDR3 is 15 amino acids long. CDR3 sequence (DNA): TGTGCCAGCAGCCCCGACCTCAGGAGGGACAATGAGCAGTTCTTC. This translates into CASSPDLRRDNEQFF.

This clone was detected only a few times. This sequence joins TRBV19 and TRBJ1-1; TRBD1 agrees at 7 bases. CDR3 length: 14 residues. CDR1 and CDR2 from the germline V gene are LNHDA and SQIVND (reference sequence). The ends lost 5 bases at V and 3 bases at J; junction bases unmatched: 6. Written as DNA, the CDR3 is TGTGCCAGTAGTCACAGGGGTAGGTACACTGAAGCTTTCTTT. It yields the protein CASSHRGRYTEAFF.

V and J are TRBV4-1 and TRBJ1-2; the match to TRBD1 covers 7 bases. J was trimmed by 5 bases and V by 4 bases; bases with no gene match: 13. In germline, CDR1 is MGHRA, CDR2 YSYEKL. CDR3 length equals 16 residues. In nucleotides, the CDR3 is TGCGCCAGCAGCCCAACGGGACAGCAAAAAAATTATGGCTACACCTTC. This gives the protein CASSPTGQQKNYGYTF.

The chain combines TRBV7-9 with TRBJ1-3; no definite D call. Looked up from germline, CDR1 is SEHNR and CDR2 is FQNEAQ (reference sequence). Trimming left V 8 bases short and J 0 bases short, with 14 bases between. The CDR3 length is 15 residues. The CDR3 DNA sequence: TGTGCCAGCGGAGAGGTCAGGAACTCTGGAAACACCATATATTTT. This translates into CASGEVRNSGNTIYF.

The V gene is TRBV5-4, the J gene TRBJ1-3, with D possibly TRBD1 on 5 matching bases. The CDR3 has 16 amino acids. V was pared by 3 bases and J by 0 bases, with 13 bases between. CDR1 and CDR2 (germline): SGHNT, YYREEE (reference sequence). This CDR3 is CASSSDLTASGNTIYF. In nucleotides, the CDR3 is TGTGCCAGCAGCTCTGATTTGACAGCCTCTGGAAACACCATATATTTT.

The chain is built from TRBV5-1 and TRBJ2-3; maybe TRBD1 (6 bases). Trimming shortened V by 2 bases and J by 3 bases, and 10 bases separated the two germline ends. The germline CDR1 and CDR2 sequences are SGHRS and YFSETQ. The CDR3 contains 14 residues. In nucleotides, the CDR3 is TGCGCCAGCAGCTTTCTGCAGGGGACAGATACGCAGTATTTT. Its protein is CASSFLQGTDTQYF.

The chain combines TRBV2 with TRBJ2-7; either TRBD1 or TRBD2 may fit D (5 bases each). Germline V gene data show CDR1 as SNHLY and CDR2 as FYNNEI. CDR3 size: 11 residues. V was pared by 3 bases and J by 7 bases, with 7 bases between. The CDR3 loop reads CASSEWGEQYF. Written as DNA, the CDR3 is TGTGCCAGCAGTGAGTGGGGGGAGCAGTACTTC.

The chain couples TRBV27 to TRBJ1-3, with a tentative D call TRBD1 (6 bases). CDR3 length: 13 residues. Trimming removed 2 bases from V and 4 bases from J, with 6 bases in between. Germline-derived CDR1 and CDR2 are MNHEY and SMNVEV (reference sequence). The CDR3 loop is CASSLTGGNTIYF. CDR3 coding DNA: TGTGCCAGCAGTTTAACAGGGGGAAACACCATATATTTT.

In this sample, this clone turned up a few times. V gene TRBV25-1 combines with J gene TRBJ1-1; D may be TRBD1 (5 bases). Germline V gene sequence: CDR1 MGHDK, CDR2 SYGVNS. The ends were cut back, 4 bases at V and 5 bases at J, with 14 bases in the middle. CDR3 size: 14 residues. The CDR3 nucleotides read TGTGCCAGCAGTGCCTACAGGCGGGGAACTGAAGCTTTCTTT. Translated, it gives CASSAYRRGTEAFF.

The CDR3 bases are TGTGCCTGGAGTTCGAGTAGCGGGAGTGATTGGCGAGAGACCCAGTACTTC. It yields the protein CAWSSSSGSDWRETQYF. The chain joins TRBV30 to TRBJ2-5; 9 nucleotides align to TRBD2. Germline trimming cut 2 bases from V and 4 bases from J; bases unmatched to any gene: 14. The CDR3 runs 17 residues. Germline assignment: CDR1 GTSNPN and CDR2 SVGIG (reference sequence).

This sequence joins TRBV5-1 and TRBJ2-7; TRBD2 matches at 8 bases. Germline values: CDR1 SGHRS, CDR2 YFSETQ. The trim removed 5 bases at V and 0 bases at J, leaving 7 bases unmatched. CDR3 size: 15 residues. In nucleotides, the CDR3 is TGCGCCAGCAGATTACTAGCGGACAGCTCCTACGAGCAGTACTTC. Its translation: CASRLLADSSYEQYF.